This T cell receptor beta chain is drawn from a study of T cell responses to AZD1222 COVID-19 vaccine. The CDR3 totals 19 residues. The germline V gene has CDR1 ENHRY and CDR2 SYGVKD. The trim removed 2 bases at V and 4 bases at J, leaving 12 bases unmatched. Profiling relied on immunoSEQ multiplex PCR, and the TCRdb table lists in-frame clones only, not all of them. Of 95,000 to 150,000 clones listed, about 90% are singletons. The chain links TRBV10-3 to TRBJ2-2; the match to TRBD2 covers 11 bases. The receptor was isolated from an adult in good health. Sequenced material: peripheral blood, taken on day 0 of AZD1222 vaccination. CDR3 sequence reads: CAISESFLAGGQRTGELFF. The CDR3 DNA follows: TGTGCCATCAGTGAGAGTTTCCTAGCGGGAGGCCAACGCACCGGGGAGCTGTTTTTT.